This T cell receptor (beta chain) comes out of a study of shared T cell receptors in the human thymus. Germline trimming cut 5 bases from V and 5 bases from J; bases unmatched to any gene: 8. Per germline, CDR1 SGHVS and CDR2 FQNEAQ. The CDR3 length is 15 residues. Data came from immunoSEQ multiplex PCR; TCRdb stores just in-frame clones and leaves some out. Of almost 550,000 clones listed, approximately 80% are singletons. The same data also contributed to another study, on human thymus T cells. That work contributes: Donor material was obtained from healthy Finnish infants undergoing corrective surgery for congenital heart defects. Resections obtained during corrective heart surgery supplied the thymus tissue. Use of V and J genes seemed skewed within the thymic and blood repertoires. Unrelated individuals had highly overlapping thymic repertoires, as reported in related research.

V and J are TRBV7-8 and TRBJ1-2, with TRBD1 matching 10 bases. The receptor's source is a boy less than two years old with a congenital heart defect. The specimen sequenced was thymocytes. CDR3: CASSHTGTGEYGYTF. CDR3 nucleotide sequence: TGTGCCAGCAGCCATACCGGGACAGGGGAATATGGCTACACCTTC.